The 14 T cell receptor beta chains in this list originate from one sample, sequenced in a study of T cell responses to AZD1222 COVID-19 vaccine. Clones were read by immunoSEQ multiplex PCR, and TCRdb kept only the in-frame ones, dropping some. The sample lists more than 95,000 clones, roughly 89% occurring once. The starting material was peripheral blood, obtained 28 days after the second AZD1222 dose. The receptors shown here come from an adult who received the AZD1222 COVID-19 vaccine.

The CDR3 region has the DNA TGTGCCAGCAAGTTACCGGGTGATACGCAGTATTTT. Its protein product is CASKLPGDTQYF. The V call is TRBV6-5, the J call TRBJ2-3, with D uncertain. Trimming cost V 7 bases and J 6 bases, with 11 bases left between them. There are 12 residues in the CDR3. Germline assignment: CDR1 MNHEY and CDR2 SVGAGI.

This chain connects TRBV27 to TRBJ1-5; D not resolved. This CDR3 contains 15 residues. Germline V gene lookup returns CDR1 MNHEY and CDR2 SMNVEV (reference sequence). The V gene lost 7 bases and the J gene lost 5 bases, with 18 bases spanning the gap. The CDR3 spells CASNPGGRSYQPQHF. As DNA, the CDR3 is TGTGCCAGCAATCCCGGCGGCAGGTCTTATCAGCCCCAGCATTTT.

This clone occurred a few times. This chain's CDR3 is CASSQGQGNTGELFF. The CDR3 coding sequence is TGCGCCAGCAGCCAGGGACAGGGGAACACCGGGGAGCTGTTTTTT. The chain couples TRBV5-1 to TRBJ2-2; 9 bases align to TRBD1. Germline-derived CDR1 and CDR2 are SGHRS and YFSETQ. The CDR3 length is 15 residues. The V gene end was trimmed by 4 bases and the J gene end by 1 base; junction bases not matched to a gene: 2.

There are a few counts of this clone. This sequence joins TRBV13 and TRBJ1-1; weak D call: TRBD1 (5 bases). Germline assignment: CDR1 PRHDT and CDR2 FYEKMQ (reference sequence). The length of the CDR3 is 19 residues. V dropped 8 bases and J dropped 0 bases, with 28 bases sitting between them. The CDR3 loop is CASYLAWASQGNMNTEAFF. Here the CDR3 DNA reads TGTGCCAGCTACTTGGCCTGGGCCAGCCAGGGCAACATGAACACTGAAGCTTTCTTT.

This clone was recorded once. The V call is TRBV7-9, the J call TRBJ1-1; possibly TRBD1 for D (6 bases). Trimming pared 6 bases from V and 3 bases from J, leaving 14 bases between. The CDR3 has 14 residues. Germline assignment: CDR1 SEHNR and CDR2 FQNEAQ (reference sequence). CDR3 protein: CASRSRGADTEAFF. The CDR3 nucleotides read TGTGCCAGCAGGTCCCGGGGGGCGGACACTGAAGCTTTCTTT.

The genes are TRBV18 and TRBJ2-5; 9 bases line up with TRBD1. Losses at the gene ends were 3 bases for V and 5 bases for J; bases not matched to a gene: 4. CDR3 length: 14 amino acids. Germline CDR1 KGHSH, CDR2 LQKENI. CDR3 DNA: TGTGCCAGCTCACCGGGACAGGGAATGGAGACCCAGTACTTC. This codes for CASSPGQGMETQYF.

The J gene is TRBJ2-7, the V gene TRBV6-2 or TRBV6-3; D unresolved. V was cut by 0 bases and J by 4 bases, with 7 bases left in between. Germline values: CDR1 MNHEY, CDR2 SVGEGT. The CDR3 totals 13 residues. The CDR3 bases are TGTGCCAGCAGTTACTCGAAAAGGTACGAGCAGTACTTC. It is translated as CASSYSKRYEQYF.

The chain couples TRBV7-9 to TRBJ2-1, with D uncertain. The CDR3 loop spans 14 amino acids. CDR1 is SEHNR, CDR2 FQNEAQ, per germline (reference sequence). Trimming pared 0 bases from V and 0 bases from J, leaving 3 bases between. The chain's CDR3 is CASSLAGSYNEQFF. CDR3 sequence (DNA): TGTGCCAGCAGCTTAGCGGGCTCCTACAATGAGCAGTTCTTC.

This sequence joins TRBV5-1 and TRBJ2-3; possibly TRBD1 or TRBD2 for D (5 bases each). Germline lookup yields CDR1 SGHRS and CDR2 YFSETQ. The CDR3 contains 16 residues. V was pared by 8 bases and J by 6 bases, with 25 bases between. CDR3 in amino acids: CASQRDGGRQSDTQYF. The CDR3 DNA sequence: TGCGCCAGTCAGAGGGACGGCGGGCGACAGAGCGATACGCAGTATTTT.

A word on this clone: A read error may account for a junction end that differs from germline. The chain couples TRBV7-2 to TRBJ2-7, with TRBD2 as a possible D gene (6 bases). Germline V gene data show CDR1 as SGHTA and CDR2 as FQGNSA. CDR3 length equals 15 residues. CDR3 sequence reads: CASSLTGLISNEQYF. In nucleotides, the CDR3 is TGTGCCAGCAGCTTAACTGGACTAATCTCCAACGAGCAGTACTTC.

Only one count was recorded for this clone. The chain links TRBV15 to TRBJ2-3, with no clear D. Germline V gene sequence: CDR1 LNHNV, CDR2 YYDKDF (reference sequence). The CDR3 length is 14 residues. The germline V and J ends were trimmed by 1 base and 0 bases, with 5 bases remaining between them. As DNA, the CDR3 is TGTGCCACCAGCAGAGGTGACAGCACAGATACGCAGTATTTT. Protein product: CATSRGDSTDTQYF.

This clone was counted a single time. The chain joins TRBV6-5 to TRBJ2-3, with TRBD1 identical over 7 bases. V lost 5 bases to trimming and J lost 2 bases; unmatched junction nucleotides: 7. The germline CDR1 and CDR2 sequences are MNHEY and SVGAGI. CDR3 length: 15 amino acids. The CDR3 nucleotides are TGTGCCAGCAGTCCCGGGACAGCTATCACAGATACGCAGTATTTT. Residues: CASSPGTAITDTQYF.

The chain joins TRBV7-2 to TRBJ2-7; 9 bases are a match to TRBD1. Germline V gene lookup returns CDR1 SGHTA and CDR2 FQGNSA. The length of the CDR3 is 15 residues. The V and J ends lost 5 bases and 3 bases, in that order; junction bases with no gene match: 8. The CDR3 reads CASSPRTGEDYEQYF. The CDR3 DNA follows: TGTGCCAGCAGCCCGCGGACAGGGGAGGACTACGAGCAGTACTTC. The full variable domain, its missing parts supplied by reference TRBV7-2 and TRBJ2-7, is GAGVSQSPSNKVTEKGKDVELRCDPISGHTALYWYRQSLGQGLEFLIYFQGNSAPDKSGLPSDRFSAERTGGSVSTLTIQRTQQEDSAVYLCASSPRTGEDYEQYFGPGTRLTVT.

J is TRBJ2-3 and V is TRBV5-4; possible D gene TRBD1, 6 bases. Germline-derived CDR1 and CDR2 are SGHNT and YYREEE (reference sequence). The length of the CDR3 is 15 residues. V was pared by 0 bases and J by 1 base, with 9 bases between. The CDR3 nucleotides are TGTGCCAGCAGCTTGGACCCAGGGGGCACAGATACGCAGTATTTT. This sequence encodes CASSLDPGGTDTQYF.